The 15 T cell receptor beta chains presented below share a single source sample, sequenced in a study of cytomegalovirus exposure and HLA in healthy donors. PCR amplification relied on 60 Vbeta primers (plus 13 Jbeta primers). Measured with immunoSEQ multiplex PCR; TCRdb has only the in-frame clones, and not every one. The sample lists 130,000 to 150,000 clones; roughly 76% were seen once. Sequenced: PBMCs. These receptors were collected from a human donor in good health.

V gene TRBV5-1 combines with J gene TRBJ1-1; 9 bases match TRBD1. This CDR3 is 14 amino acids long. The ends lost 4 bases at V and 2 bases at J; junction bases unmatched: 3. Germline V CDR1 and CDR2: SGHRS, YFSETQ. Here the CDR3 DNA reads TGCGCCAGCAGCAGGGGACAGGGTAACACTGAAGCTTTCTTT. Protein sequence: CASSRGQGNTEAFF.

The chain employs TRBV10-2 and TRBJ2-7; 7 bases agree with TRBD2. The CDR3 is 15 residues long. The V gene end was trimmed by 0 bases and the J gene end by 1 base; junction bases not matched to a gene: 3. Germline CDR1 reads WSHSY; CDR2 reads SAAADI. CDR3 coding DNA: TGCGCCAGCAGTGAGTCGACTAGCAGATCCTACGAGCAGTACTTC. Protein: CASSESTSRSYEQYF.

This clone has only a few counts. The J gene is TRBJ2-7, the V gene TRBV27; 8 bases fit TRBD1. The V gene end was trimmed by 3 bases and the J gene end by 9 bases; junction bases not matched to a gene: 10. The CDR3 loop spans 14 amino acids. Germline V gene lookup returns CDR1 MNHEY and CDR2 SMNVEV (reference sequence). The CDR3 DNA reads as TGTGCCAGCAGTTTGAACCCCGACAGGGGCGGGCAGTACTTC. Translated: CASSLNPDRGGQYF.

The rearrangement joins TRBV5-5 to TRBJ1-5, with D unresolved. This CDR3 region has 15 residues. The V and J ends lost 0 bases and 0 bases respectively, with 7 bases between them. The germline CDR1 and CDR2 sequences are SGHKS and YYEKEE (reference sequence). This CDR3 is CASSLDNYSNQPQHF. CDR3 DNA: TGTGCCAGCAGCTTGGACAATTATAGCAATCAGCCCCAGCATTTT. The whole variable domain, remainder taken from reference TRBV5-5 and TRBJ1-5, is DAGVTQSPTHLIKTRGQQVTLRCSPISGHKSVSWYQQVLGQGPQFIFQYYEKEERGRGNFPDRFSARQFPNYSSELNVNALLLGDSALYLCASSLDNYSNQPQHFGDGTRLSIL.

The chain joins TRBV4-1 to TRBJ1-2; 9 bases line up with TRBD1. The V gene's germline CDR1 is MGHRA and CDR2 YSYEKL. J gave up 4 bases and V 3 bases, and 6 bases lay outside the gene matches. The CDR3 consists of 15 residues. The CDR3, as DNA: TGCGCCAGCAGCCAGGGGACAGGGACTAGCTATGGCTACACCTTC. Translated: CASSQGTGTSYGYTF.

This clone was picked up a small number of times. The gene calls are TRBV13 and TRBJ2-2; possibly TRBD1 for D (5 bases). Germline CDR1 is PRHDT and CDR2 is FYEKMQ (reference sequence). V lost 7 bases to trimming and J lost 2 bases, with 8 bases between them. CDR3 size: 13 residues. CDR3 protein: CASNQGNTGELFF. In DNA, the CDR3 is TGTGCCAGCAACCAGGGTAACACCGGGGAGCTGTTTTTT.

Regarding this clone: The junction does not match germline at one end; this may be a read error. J is TRBJ2-7 and V is TRBV7-7, with 9 bases identical to TRBD1. This CDR3 has 13 residues. The germline gives CDR1 SSHAT, CDR2 FNYEAQ (reference sequence). The DNA for the CDR3 is TGTGCTAGCAGCTTGGGACAGGGTGACGAGCAGTACTTC. This gives the protein CASSLGQGDEQYF.

This chain connects TRBV10-1 to TRBJ2-7; the D gene is possibly TRBD2 (7 bases). Germline-derived CDR1 and CDR2 are WNHNN and SYGVQD (reference sequence). The CDR3 is 15 amino acids. The ends were cut back, 5 bases at V and 4 bases at J, with 18 bases in the middle. The CDR3: CASSTGGGGRYEQYF. CDR3 coding DNA: TGCGCCAGCAGTACCGGGGGCGGGGGTCGGTACGAGCAGTACTTC.

V gene TRBV2 combines with J gene TRBJ2-1; 10 bases match TRBD2. CDR3 length: 15 amino acids. CDR1 and CDR2 (germline): SNHLY, FYNNEI. V shed 3 bases, J shed 8 bases, and the junction held 7 bases outside the gene matches. CDR3 bases: TGTGCCAGCAGTGAGGGGCTAGCGGGGGAGGATGAGCAGTTCTTC. Residues: CASSEGLAGEDEQFF.

CDR3 loop: CASSDPGGAANYGYTF. The CDR3 DNA sequence: TGTGCCAGCAGTGACCCGGGGGGAGCAGCTAACTATGGCTACACCTTC. The rearrangement links TRBV2 to TRBJ1-2; possibly TRBD1 for D (5 bases). There are 16 residues in the CDR3. Germline CDR1 is SNHLY and CDR2 is FYNNEI. Trimming took off 3 bases at V and 0 bases at J, with 14 bases between the two ends.

The chain couples TRBV25-1 to TRBJ1-1; the match to TRBD1 covers 10 bases. Looked up from germline, CDR1 is MGHDK and CDR2 is SYGVNS. The CDR3 loop spans 17 amino acids. V dropped 0 bases and J dropped 3; count of bases not matched to a gene: 7. CDR3 in DNA: TGTGCCAGCAGTGAATATTTTGTAGGACAGGGGGACACTGAAGCTTTCTTT. It encodes CASSEYFVGQGDTEAFF.

This rearrangement joins TRBV7-9 to TRBJ1-5; TRBD1 matches 7 bases. This CDR3 region has 13 residues. V shed 5 bases and J 4 bases; nucleotides not matched to a gene: 2. From germline, CDR1 is SEHNR and CDR2 FQNEAQ (reference sequence). This CDR3 reads CASSPTGNQPQHF. CDR3 DNA sequence: TGTGCCAGCAGCCCGACAGGGAATCAGCCCCAGCATTTT.

The CDR3 sequence is CASSLGLAAGELFF. The CDR3, as DNA: TGTGCCAGCAGCTTAGGGCTAGCGGCCGGGGAGCTGTTTTTT. The chain carries TRBV7-8 and TRBJ2-2; 7 bases map to TRBD2. The CDR3 has 14 amino acids. Trimming cost V 1 base and J 6 bases; bases outside gene matches: 2. Germline lookup yields CDR1 SGHVS and CDR2 FQNEAQ.

This clone showed up just once. The V and J genes are TRBV18 and TRBJ1-1; tentatively, D is TRBD1 (6 bases). V lost 5 bases and J lost 3, with 10 bases in between. CDR3 length: 13 residues. CDR1 and CDR2 from the germline V gene are KGHSH and LQKENI. CDR3 amino acids: CASSGQRDTEAFF. Here the CDR3 DNA reads TGTGCCAGCTCAGGACAGAGGGACACTGAAGCTTTCTTT. The complete variable domain, with remaining parts taken from reference TRBV18 and TRBJ1-1, reads NAGVMQNPRHLVRRRGQEARLRCSPMKGHSHVYWYRQLPEEGLKFMVYLQKENIIDESGMPKERFSAEFPKEGPSILRIQQVVRGDSAAYFCASSGQRDTEAFFGQGTRLTVV.

The V gene is TRBV2, the J gene TRBJ2-2; 9 bases are shared with TRBD2. V was clipped by 8 bases and J by 4 bases; unmatched bases: 8. Germline CDR1 and CDR2: SNHLY and FYNNEI. CDR3 length equals 15 residues. CDR3 DNA: TGTGCCAGCGCCGGGGCGGGGGGGTTCACCGGGGAGCTGTTTTTT. Its protein product is CASAGAGGFTGELFF.